The clone carrying this T cell receptor (beta chain) was observed a handful of times. Its target is not known. TCRdb reprocessed the 5' RACE reads with MiXCR, giving one entry per CDR3 protein. The table records roughly 50,000 distinct CDR3 sequences, roughly 22% of them present only once. Study-level results: The TCR gene usage of tumor memory CD4+ T cells clustered together with blood and lymph node memory CD4+ cells and with lymph node naive CD4+ cells.

The ends were cut back, 4 bases at V and 4 bases at J, with 17 bases in the middle. Per germline, CDR1 SGHRS and CDR2 YFSETQ. The CDR3 covers 15 residues. The source material was tumor-infiltrating naive CD4+ T cells sorted from the breast tumor. The subset is: naive CD4+ T cells, CD4+CD45RA+CD25-. The V gene is TRBV5-1, the J gene TRBJ1-1; maybe TRBD1 (6 bases). The receptor's source is a female donor with breast cancer. CDR3 nucleotides: TGCGCCAGCAGCCCAGGGGAGGGAAGAGGCACTGAAGCTTTCTTT. Amino acid sequence: CASSPGEGRGTEAFF.